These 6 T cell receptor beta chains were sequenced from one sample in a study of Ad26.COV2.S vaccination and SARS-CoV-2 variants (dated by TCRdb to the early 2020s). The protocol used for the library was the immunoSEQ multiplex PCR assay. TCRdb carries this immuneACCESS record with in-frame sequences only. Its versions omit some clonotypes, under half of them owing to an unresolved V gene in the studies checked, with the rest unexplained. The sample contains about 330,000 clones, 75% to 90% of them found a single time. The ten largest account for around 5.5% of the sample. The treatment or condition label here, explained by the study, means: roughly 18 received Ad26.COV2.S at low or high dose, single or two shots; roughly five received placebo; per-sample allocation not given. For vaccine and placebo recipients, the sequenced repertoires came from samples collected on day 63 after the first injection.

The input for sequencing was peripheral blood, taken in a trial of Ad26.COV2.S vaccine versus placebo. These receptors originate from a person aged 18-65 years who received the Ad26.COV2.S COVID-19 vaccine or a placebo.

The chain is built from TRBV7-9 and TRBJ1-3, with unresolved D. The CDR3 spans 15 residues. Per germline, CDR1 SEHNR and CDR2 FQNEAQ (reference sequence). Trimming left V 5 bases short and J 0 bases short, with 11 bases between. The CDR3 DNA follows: TGTGCCAGCAGCGACACCTCAACCTCTGGAAACACCATATATTTT. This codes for CASSDTSTSGNTIYF.

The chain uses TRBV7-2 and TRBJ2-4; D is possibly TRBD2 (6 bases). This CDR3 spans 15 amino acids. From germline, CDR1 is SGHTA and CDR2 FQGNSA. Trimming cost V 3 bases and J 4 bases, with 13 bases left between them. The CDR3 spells CASSFGTAGKNIQYF. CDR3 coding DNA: TGTGCCAGCAGCTTTGGTACCGCGGGGAAAAACATTCAGTACTTC.

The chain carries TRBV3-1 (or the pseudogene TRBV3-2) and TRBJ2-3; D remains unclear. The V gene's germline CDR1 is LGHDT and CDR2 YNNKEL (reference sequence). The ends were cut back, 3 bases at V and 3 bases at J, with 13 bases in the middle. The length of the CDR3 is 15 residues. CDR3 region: CASSHLGSVTDTQYF. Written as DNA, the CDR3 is TGTGCCAGCAGCCATCTAGGGTCCGTAACAGATACGCAGTATTTT.

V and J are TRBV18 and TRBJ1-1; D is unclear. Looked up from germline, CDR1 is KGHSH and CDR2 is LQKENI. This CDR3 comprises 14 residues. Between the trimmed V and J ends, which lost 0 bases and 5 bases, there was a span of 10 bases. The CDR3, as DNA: TGTGCCAGCTCACCACCCTCTAGTGGGACTGAAGCTTTCTTT. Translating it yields CASSPPSSGTEAFF.

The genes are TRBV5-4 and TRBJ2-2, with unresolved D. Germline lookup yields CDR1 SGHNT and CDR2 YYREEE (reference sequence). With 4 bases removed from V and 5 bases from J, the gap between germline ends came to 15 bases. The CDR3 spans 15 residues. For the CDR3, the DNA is TGTGCCAGCAGCCCATGGACCTTGGGAACCGGGGAGCTGTTTTTT. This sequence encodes CASSPWTLGTGELFF.

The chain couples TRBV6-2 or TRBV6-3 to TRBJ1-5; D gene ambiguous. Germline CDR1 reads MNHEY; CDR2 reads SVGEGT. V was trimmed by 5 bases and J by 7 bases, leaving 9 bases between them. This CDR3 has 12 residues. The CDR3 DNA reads TGTGCCAGCAGTCCGTCTGGACAGCCCCAGCATTTT. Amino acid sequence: CASSPSGQPQHF.